Following are 20 T cell receptor beta chains from one sample sequenced in a study of regulatory T cells in long-lasting Graves disease. The time point here: newly diagnosed GD, antithyroid drugs for less than 3 months. Preparation of the TCR library used RNA extracted from PBMCs. Libraries of TCR beta came from iRepertoire HTBI primers plus Arm-PCR of CDR3 regions. TCRdb reprocessed the multiplex PCR reads via MiXCR and lists one record per CDR3 protein. The sample comprises 370,000 or so distinct CDR3 sequences, about 16% of which are singletons, and roughly a fifth rests with the top ten. This same sample was also taken into another study, of T cells in Graves' hyperthyroidism and ophthalmopathy.

This specimen was peripheral blood mononuclear cells (PBMCs), taken at new diagnosis, from a patient treated with antithyroid drugs. The receptors here all came from a woman between 18 and 29 years old with Graves disease.

In regard to this clonotype: This may be a read error: a much more frequent sequence differs by one nucleotide. V is TRBV7-2 and J is TRBJ2-5; D is possibly TRBD1 (5 bases). The CDR3 is 15 residues long. Germline-derived CDR1 and CDR2 are SGHTA and FQGNSA. The CDR3 coding sequence is TGTGCCAACAGCTTATTTACCGACAGTCAAGAGACCCAGTACTTC. Protein: CANSLFTDSQETQYF. The variable domain in full, with the rest retrieved from reference TRBV7-2 and TRBJ2-5, is GAGVSQSPSNKVTEKGKDVELRCDPISGHTALYWYRQSLGQGLEFLIYFQGNSAPDKSGLPSDRFSAERTGGSVSTLTIQRTQQEDSAVYLCANSLFTDSQETQYFGPGTRLLVL.

This clonotype was recorded many times. The chain has TRBV7-8 and TRBJ2-1, with TRBD1 identical over 9 bases. Trimming took 5 bases from V and 4 from J; bases not matched to a gene: 6. This CDR3 has 15 amino acids. Germline V gives CDR1 SGHVS, CDR2 FQNEAQ. The CDR3 bases are TGTGCCAGCAGCCCCACAGGGGGCATGTACAATGAGCAGTTCTTC. Amino acids: CASSPTGGMYNEQFF.

This clonotype was recorded many times. The J gene is TRBJ2-7, the V gene TRBV20-1; no definite D call. The CDR3 covers 11 residues. In germline, CDR1 is DFQATT, CDR2 SNEGSKA (reference sequence). Trimming took off 3 bases at V and 9 bases at J, with 12 bases between the two ends. The CDR3 DNA follows: TGCAGTGCTAGGACTCTCTTGGGGCAGTACTTC. Translated: CSARTLLGQYF.

The chain employs TRBV15 and TRBJ1-1, with D uncertain. The CDR3 spans 15 residues. V gave up 8 bases and J gave up 0 bases, with 16 bases separating them. Germline CDR1 is LNHNV and CDR2 is YYDKDF (reference sequence). Here the CDR3 reads CATSAISYVNTEAFF. The CDR3 DNA is TGTGCCACCTCAGCAATCTCGTATGTGAACACTGAAGCTTTCTTT.

The sample holds many counts of this clonotype. The chain employs TRBV28 and TRBJ2-7; 7 bases agree with TRBD2. The CDR3 extends over 14 amino acids. The V gene's germline CDR1 is MDHEN and CDR2 SYDVKM. The V segment lost 7 bases and the J segment 0 bases; nucleotides outside the gene matches: 6. In DNA, the CDR3 is TGTGCCAGCACCACCGGGAGGAGCTCCTACGAGCAGTACTTC. The encoded protein is CASTTGRSSYEQYF.

The genes are TRBV30 and TRBJ2-7; 8 nucleotides match TRBD2. Trimming cost V 5 bases and J 7 bases; bases outside gene matches: 4. The CDR3 totals 11 residues. Germline V gene sequence: CDR1 GTSNPN, CDR2 SVGIG (reference sequence). CDR3 residues: CAWRGGGEQYF. The CDR3 DNA sequence: TGTGCCTGGCGGGGGGGTGGTGAGCAGTACTTC. Based on the CDR3 plus reference TRBV30 and TRBJ2-7, the full variable domain is SQTIHQWPATLVQPVGSPLSLECTVEGTSNPNLYWYRQAAGRGLQLLFYSVGIGQISSEVPQNLSASRPQDRQFILSSKKLLLSDSGFYLCAWRGGGEQYFGPGTRLTVT.

V and J are TRBV5-6 and TRBJ2-7; 8 bases match TRBD1. Germline V gene sequence: CDR1 SGHDT, CDR2 YYEEEE. CDR3 size: 15 residues. V was pared by 4 bases and J by 6 bases, with 12 bases of the junction left unmatched. CDR3 in DNA: TGTGCCAGCAGCCCGAATGGACAGGGTGGCTCCGAGCAGTACTTC. The encoded protein is CASSPNGQGGSEQYF.

This clonotype was observed many times. The V call is TRBV3-1, the J call TRBJ2-2; D unresolved. From germline, CDR1 is LGHDT and CDR2 YNNKEL (reference sequence). V was trimmed by 1 base and J by 6 bases, leaving 9 bases between them. This CDR3 spans 14 amino acids. In nucleotides, the CDR3 is TGTGCCAGCAGCCAAGGACTCAGCGCCGGGGAGCTGTTTTTT. Translating gives CASSQGLSAGELFF. The full variable domain, rest sourced from reference TRBV3-1 and TRBJ2-2, is DTAVSQTPKYLVTQMGNDKSIKCEQNLGHDTMYWYKQDSKKFLKIMFSYNNKELIINETVPNRFSPKSPDKAHLNLHINSLELGDSAVYFCASSQGLSAGELFFGEGSRLTVL.

This clonotype was found many times. The rearrangement uses TRBV28 and TRBJ1-1; D gene ambiguous. V was clipped by 4 bases and J by 8 bases, with 11 bases between them. This CDR3 has 12 residues. In germline, CDR1 is MDHEN, CDR2 SYDVKM. CDR3 in DNA: TGTGCCAGCAGTTCCTCACAGTTCGAAGCTTTCTTT. Protein sequence: CASSSSQFEAFF.

This clonotype was detected many times. The chain combines TRBV12-3 or TRBV12-4 with TRBJ2-1; D perhaps matches TRBD1 (5 bases). The CDR3 runs 14 residues. V was pared by 8 bases and J by 5 bases, with 16 bases between. The CDR3 DNA follows: TGTGCCAGCTATCCTACTGGGGCCCACAATGAGCAGTTCTTC. The encoded protein is CASYPTGAHNEQFF.

This chain's CDR3 is CASSFGLAGGIPYEQYF. In DNA form, the CDR3 reads TGCGCCAGCAGCTTCGGCCTAGCGGGGGGGATTCCCTACGAGCAGTACTTC. The V and J genes are TRBV5-1 and TRBJ2-7; 12 positions match TRBD2. CDR1 is SGHRS, CDR2 YFSETQ, per germline. CDR3 length equals 17 residues. J lost 2 bases, V lost 2 bases, and 8 bases had no gene match.

The table lists this clonotype with a few counts. The genes are TRBV20-1 and TRBJ2-1; TRBD2 aligns across 8 bases. CDR3 size: 13 residues. Germline V gene sequence: CDR1 DFQATT, CDR2 SNEGSKA (reference sequence). With 2 bases clipped from V and 10 bases from J, the junction kept 7 bases outside the gene matches. The chain's CDR3 is CSARTGLVPEQFF. CDR3 DNA: TGCAGTGCTAGAACGGGACTAGTGCCCGAGCAGTTCTTC.

This clonotype was counted between two and nine times. This sequence joins TRBV7-9 and TRBJ2-5; 10 bases are shared with TRBD2. The CDR3 is 15 amino acids. In germline, CDR1 is SEHNR, CDR2 FQNEAQ (reference sequence). The V segment lost 4 bases and the J segment 2 bases; nucleotides outside the gene matches: 4. CDR3 DNA sequence: TGTGCCAGCAGCTCATGGACTAGCGGACAAGAGACCCAGTACTTC. Amino acid sequence: CASSSWTSGQETQYF.

Concerning this clonotype: A clone one base away is much larger, so this may be a read error. The chain employs TRBV5-1 and TRBJ2-7, with D unclear. V was trimmed by 0 bases and J by 6 bases, leaving 13 bases between them. CDR1 and CDR2 from the germline V gene are SGHRS and YFSETQ. This CDR3 comprises 14 residues. The CDR3 nucleotides read TGCGCCAGCAGCTTGGGTCCGGATGAGCGCGAGCAGTACTTC. The encoded protein is CASSLGPDEREQYF. Together with reference TRBV5-1 and TRBJ2-7, the CDR3 gives the full variable domain: KAGVTQTPRYLIKTRGQQVTLSCSPISGHRSVSWYQQTPGQGLQFLFEYFSETQRNKGNFPGRFSGRQFSNSRSEMNVSTLELGDSALYLCASSLGPDEREQYFGPGTRLTVT.

A few counts support this clonotype. The J gene is TRBJ2-1, the V gene TRBV4-2; 11 nucleotides match TRBD2. V shed 0 bases, J shed 0 bases, and the junction held 10 bases outside the gene matches. Germline V lookup: CDR1 LGHNA, CDR2 YNFKEQ. This CDR3 is built from 20 residues. CDR3 coding DNA: TGTGCCAGCAGCCAAGATAACCTAGCGGGAGGCCACAGCTCCTACAATGAGCAGTTCTTC. This encodes CASSQDNLAGGHSSYNEQFF.

This clonotype was observed many times. The rearrangement joins TRBV5-6 to TRBJ2-5, with D possibly matching TRBD2 (6 bases). CDR3 length: 14 residues. Trimming took 0 bases from V and 4 from J, leaving 10 bases between them. Germline lookup yields CDR1 SGHDT and CDR2 YYEEEE. The CDR3 loop reads CASSLVRLGETQYF. The CDR3 nucleotides are TGTGCCAGCAGCTTGGTCCGACTAGGAGAGACCCAGTACTTC.

As regards this clonotype: This could be a read error, since a much larger clone is one nucleotide away. The V and J genes are TRBV27 and TRBJ2-2; D is perhaps TRBD1 or TRBD2 (5 bases each). CDR3 size: 13 residues. The germline V and J ends were trimmed by 5 bases and 5 bases, with 9 bases remaining between them. The germline V gene encodes CDR1 MNHEY and CDR2 SMNVEV (reference sequence). The DNA for the CDR3 is TGTGCCAGCAGTGCCAGGGAGACCGGGGAGCTGTTTTTT. This encodes CASSARETGELFF.

This clonotype was observed at least ten times. The chain carries TRBV18 and TRBJ1-3; no reliable D call. Trimming took off 2 bases at V and 4 bases at J, with 9 bases between the two ends. CDR1 is KGHSH, CDR2 LQKENI, per germline. The CDR3 consists of 14 residues. CDR3: CASSPNQLGNTIYF. CDR3 nucleotide sequence: TGTGCCAGCTCACCAAACCAGTTGGGAAACACCATATATTTT. Complete variable domain (other parts from reference TRBV18 and TRBJ1-3): NAGVMQNPRHLVRRRGQEARLRCSPMKGHSHVYWYRQLPEEGLKFMVYLQKENIIDESGMPKERFSAEFPKEGPSILRIQQVVRGDSAAYFCASSPNQLGNTIYFGEGSWLTVV.

The rearrangement uses TRBV11-3 and TRBJ2-2; 14 bases agree with TRBD2. CDR1 is SGHNT, CDR2 YENEEA, per germline. This CDR3 has 17 residues. After removal of 5 bases from V and 1 base from J, the junction contained 3 bases not matched to a gene. The CDR3 here is CASSQGLAGENTGELFF. In nucleotides, the CDR3 is TGTGCCAGCAGCCAGGGACTAGCGGGAGAGAACACCGGGGAGCTGTTTTTT.

This clonotype has at least ten counts. The junction does not match germline at one end; this may be a read error. V and J are TRBV4-1 and TRBJ2-1; possibly TRBD2 for D (5 bases). The CDR3 runs 12 residues. The germline V gene encodes CDR1 MGHRA and CDR2 YSYEKL. CDR3 region: CASSQGRNEQFF. In DNA form, the CDR3 reads TGTGCCAGCAGCCAAGGGAGAAATGAGCAGTTCTTC.